The present T cell receptor (beta chain) was sequenced within a study of PD-1 blockade in classical Hodgkin lymphoma. Findings of the study overall: CD4+ TCR diversity climbed significantly by C4D1, unlike CD8+ TCR diversity. Relapsed/refractory patients reportedly had lower baseline diversity than newly diagnosed patients. Diversity similar to that of newly diagnosed patients was seen at baseline in complete responders. Although disease activity or prior therapy may be involved, causes of the repertoire differences remain undefined.

Assay used: immunoSEQ multiplex PCR; TCRdb lists only in-frame clones, some missing. The table includes about 15,000 clones, 85% detected once. All patients experienced relapse after autologous stem cell transplantation, and brentuximab vedotin exposure was variable. From thawed PBMCs, CD4+ T cells were purified using magnetic negative selection. This clone came up once. Its antigen remains unknown. V was pared by 4 bases and J by 6 bases, with 15 bases between. The length of the CDR3 is 15 residues. In germline, CDR1 is ENHRY, CDR2 SYGVKD. Specimen: CD4+ T cells from blood, collected at baseline. This chain uses TRBV10-3 with TRBJ2-2, with D unclear. The source of this sequence is a human donor with classical Hodgkin lymphoma. The CDR3 sequence: CAISGGLGPAGELFF. The DNA of the CDR3 is TGTGCCATCAGTGGGGGTTTAGGGCCGGCCGGGGAGCTGTTTTTT.